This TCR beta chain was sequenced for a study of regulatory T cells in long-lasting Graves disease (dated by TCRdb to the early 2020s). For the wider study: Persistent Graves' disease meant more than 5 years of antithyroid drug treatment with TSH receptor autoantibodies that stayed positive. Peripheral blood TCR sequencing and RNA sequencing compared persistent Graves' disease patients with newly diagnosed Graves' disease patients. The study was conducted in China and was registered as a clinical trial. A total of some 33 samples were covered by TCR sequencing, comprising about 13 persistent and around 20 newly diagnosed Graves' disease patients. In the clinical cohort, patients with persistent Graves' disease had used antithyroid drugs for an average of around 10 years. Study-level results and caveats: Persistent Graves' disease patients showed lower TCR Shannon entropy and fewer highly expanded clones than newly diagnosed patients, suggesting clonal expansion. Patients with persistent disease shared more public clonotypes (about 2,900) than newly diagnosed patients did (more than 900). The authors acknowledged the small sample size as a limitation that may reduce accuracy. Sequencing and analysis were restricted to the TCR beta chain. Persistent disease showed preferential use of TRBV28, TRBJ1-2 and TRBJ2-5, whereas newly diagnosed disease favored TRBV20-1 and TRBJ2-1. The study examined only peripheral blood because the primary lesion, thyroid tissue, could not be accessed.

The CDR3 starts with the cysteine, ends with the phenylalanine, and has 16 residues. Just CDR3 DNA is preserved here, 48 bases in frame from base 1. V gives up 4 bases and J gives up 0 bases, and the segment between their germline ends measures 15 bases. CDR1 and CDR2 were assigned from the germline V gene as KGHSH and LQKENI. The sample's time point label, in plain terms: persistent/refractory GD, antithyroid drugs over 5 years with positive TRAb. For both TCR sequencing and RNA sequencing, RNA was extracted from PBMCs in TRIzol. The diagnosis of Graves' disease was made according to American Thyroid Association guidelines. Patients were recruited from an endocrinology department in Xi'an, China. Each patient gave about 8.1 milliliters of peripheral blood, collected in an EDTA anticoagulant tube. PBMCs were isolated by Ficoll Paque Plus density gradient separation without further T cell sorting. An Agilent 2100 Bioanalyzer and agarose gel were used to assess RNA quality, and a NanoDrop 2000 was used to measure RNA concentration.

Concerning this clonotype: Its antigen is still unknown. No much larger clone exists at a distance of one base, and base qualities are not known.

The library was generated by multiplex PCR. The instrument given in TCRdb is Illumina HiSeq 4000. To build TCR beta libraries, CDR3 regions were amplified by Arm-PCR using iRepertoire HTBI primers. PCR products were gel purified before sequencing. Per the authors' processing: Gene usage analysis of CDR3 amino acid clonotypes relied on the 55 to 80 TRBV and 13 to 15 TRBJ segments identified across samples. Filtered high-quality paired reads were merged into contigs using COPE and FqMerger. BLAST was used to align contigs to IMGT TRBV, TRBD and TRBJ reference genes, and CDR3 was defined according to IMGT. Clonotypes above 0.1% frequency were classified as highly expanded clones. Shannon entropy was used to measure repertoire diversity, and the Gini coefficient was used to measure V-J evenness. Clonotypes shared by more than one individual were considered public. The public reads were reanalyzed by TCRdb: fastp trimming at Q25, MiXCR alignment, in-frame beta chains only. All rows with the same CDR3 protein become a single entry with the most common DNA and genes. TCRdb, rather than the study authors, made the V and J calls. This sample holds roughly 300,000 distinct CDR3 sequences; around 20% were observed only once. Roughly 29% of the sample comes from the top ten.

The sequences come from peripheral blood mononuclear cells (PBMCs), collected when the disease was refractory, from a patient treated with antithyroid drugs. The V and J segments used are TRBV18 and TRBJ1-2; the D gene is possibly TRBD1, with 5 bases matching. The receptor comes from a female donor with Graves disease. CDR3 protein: CASSRGTEKANYGYTF. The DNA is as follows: TGTGCCAGCTCACGTGGGACGGAAAAAGCTAACTATGGCTACACCTTC.